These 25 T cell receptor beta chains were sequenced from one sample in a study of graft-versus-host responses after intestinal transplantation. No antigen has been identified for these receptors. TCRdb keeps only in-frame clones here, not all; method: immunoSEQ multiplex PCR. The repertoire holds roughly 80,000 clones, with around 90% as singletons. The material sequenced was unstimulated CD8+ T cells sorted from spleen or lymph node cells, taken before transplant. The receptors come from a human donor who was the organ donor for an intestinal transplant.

The CDR3 loop reads CASSSGTSSYNEQFF. DNA for the CDR3: TGTGCCAGCAGCTCCGGGACCAGCTCCTACAATGAGCAGTTCTTC. The V gene is TRBV9, the J gene TRBJ2-1; either TRBD1 or TRBD2 may fit D (5 bases each). The ends were cut back, 4 bases at V and 0 bases at J, with 11 bases in the middle. This CDR3 has 15 residues. Germline CDR1 and CDR2: SGDLS and YYNGEE.

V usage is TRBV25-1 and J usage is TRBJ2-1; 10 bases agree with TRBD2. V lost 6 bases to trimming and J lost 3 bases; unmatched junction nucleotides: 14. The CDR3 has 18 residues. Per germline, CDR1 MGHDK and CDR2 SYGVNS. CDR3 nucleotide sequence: TGTGCCAGCAGCGTTAGGGGACCGGGACTAGCGTTCTACAATGAGCAGTTCTTC. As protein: CASSVRGPGLAFYNEQFF. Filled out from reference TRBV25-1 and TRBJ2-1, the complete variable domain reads EADIYQTPRYLVIGTGKKITLECSQTMGHDKMYWYQQDPGMELHLIHYSYGVNSTEKGDLSSESTVSRIRTEHFPLTLESARPSHTSQYLCASSVRGPGLAFYNEQFFGPGTRLTVL.

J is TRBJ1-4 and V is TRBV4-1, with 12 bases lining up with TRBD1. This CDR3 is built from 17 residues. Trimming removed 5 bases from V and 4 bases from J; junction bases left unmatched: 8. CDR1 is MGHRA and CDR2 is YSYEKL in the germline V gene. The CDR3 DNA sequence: TGCGCCAGCAGCACCCGGGGACAGGGGGCCTATAATGAAAAACTGTTTTTT. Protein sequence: CASSTRGQGAYNEKLFF.

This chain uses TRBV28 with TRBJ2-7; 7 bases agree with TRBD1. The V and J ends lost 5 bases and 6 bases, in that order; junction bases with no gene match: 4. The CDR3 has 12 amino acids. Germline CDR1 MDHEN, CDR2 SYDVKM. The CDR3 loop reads CASSEDRAEQYF. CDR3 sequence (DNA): TGTGCCAGCAGTGAAGACAGGGCCGAGCAGTACTTC. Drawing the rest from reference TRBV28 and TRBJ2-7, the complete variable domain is DVKVTQSSRYLVKRTGEKVFLECVQDMDHENMFWYRQDPGLGLRLIYFSYDVKMKEKGDIPEGYSVSREKKERFSLILESASTNQTSMYLCASSEDRAEQYFGPGTRLTVT.

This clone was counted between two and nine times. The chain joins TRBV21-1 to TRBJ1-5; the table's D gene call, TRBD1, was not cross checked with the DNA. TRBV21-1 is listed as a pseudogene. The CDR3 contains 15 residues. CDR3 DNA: TGTGCCAGCAGCATGAATAACAGGGTCAATCAGCCCCAGCATTTT. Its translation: CASSMNNRVNQPQHF.

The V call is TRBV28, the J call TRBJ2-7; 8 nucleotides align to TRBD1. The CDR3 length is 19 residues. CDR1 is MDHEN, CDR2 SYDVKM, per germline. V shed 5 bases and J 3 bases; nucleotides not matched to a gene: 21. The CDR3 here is CASSTIEGTGRISFYEQYF. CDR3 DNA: TGTGCCAGCAGTACAATAGAGGGGACAGGAAGGATATCTTTCTACGAGCAGTACTTC. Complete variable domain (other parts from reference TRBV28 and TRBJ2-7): DVKVTQSSRYLVKRTGEKVFLECVQDMDHENMFWYRQDPGLGLRLIYFSYDVKMKEKGDIPEGYSVSREKKERFSLILESASTNQTSMYLCASSTIEGTGRISFYEQYFGPGTRLTVT.

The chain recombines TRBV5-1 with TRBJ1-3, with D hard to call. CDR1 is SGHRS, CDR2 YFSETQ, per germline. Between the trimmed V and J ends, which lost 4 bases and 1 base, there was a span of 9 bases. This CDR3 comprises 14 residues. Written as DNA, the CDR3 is TGCGCCAGCAGCCGGACGACTTCTGGAAACACCATATATTTT. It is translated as CASSRTTSGNTIYF.

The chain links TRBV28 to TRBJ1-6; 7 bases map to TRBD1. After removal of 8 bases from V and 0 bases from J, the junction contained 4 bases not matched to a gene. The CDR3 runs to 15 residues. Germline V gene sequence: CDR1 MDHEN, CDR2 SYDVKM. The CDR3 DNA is TGTGCCAGCGTACAGGGGAGCTCCTATAATTCACCCCTCCACTTT. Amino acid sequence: CASVQGSSYNSPLHF.

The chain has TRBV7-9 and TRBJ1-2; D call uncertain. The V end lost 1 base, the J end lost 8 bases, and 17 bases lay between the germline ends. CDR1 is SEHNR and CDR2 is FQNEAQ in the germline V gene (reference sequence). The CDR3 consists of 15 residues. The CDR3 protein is CASSLEPDGVLGYTF. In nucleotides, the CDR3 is TGTGCCAGCAGCTTAGAACCAGATGGGGTGCTGGGCTACACCTTC.

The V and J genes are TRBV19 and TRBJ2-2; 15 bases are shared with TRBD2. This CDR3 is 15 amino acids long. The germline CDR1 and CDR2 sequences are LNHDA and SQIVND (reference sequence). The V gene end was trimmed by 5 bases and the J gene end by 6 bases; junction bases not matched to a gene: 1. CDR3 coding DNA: TGTGCCAGTAGTTGGACTAGCGGGGGGGCCGGGGAGCTGTTTTTT. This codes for CASSWTSGGAGELFF.

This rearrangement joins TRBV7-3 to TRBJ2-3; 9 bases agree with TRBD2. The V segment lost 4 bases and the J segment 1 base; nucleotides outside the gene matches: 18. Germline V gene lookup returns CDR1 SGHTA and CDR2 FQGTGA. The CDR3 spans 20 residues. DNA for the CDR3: TGTGCCAGCAGCTCCCTGACTGGCGGGGGGGCGATGGTTGGCACAGATACGCAGTATTTT. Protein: CASSSLTGGGAMVGTDTQYF. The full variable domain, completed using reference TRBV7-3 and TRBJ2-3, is GAGVSQTPSNKVTEKGKYVELRCDPISGHTALYWYRQSLGQGPEFLIYFQGTGAADDSGLPNDRFFAVRPEGSVSTLKIQRTERGDSAVYLCASSSLTGGGAMVGTDTQYFGPGTRLTVL.

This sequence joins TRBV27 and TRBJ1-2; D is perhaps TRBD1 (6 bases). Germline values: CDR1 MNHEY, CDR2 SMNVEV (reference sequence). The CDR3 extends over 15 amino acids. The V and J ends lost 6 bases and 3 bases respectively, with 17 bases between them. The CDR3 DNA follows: TGTGCCAGCAGCCCACTGGGGGGGGCTGACTATGGCTACACCTTC. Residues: CASSPLGGADYGYTF.

The CDR3 DNA reads TGTGCCAGCACCCACGGTTACGAGCAGTACTTC. It encodes CASTHGYEQYF. J is TRBJ2-7 and V is TRBV6-5; no definite D call. Per the germline V gene, CDR1 is MNHEY and CDR2 is SVGAGI. This CDR3 is built from 11 residues. V lost 7 bases and J lost 4, with 8 bases in between.

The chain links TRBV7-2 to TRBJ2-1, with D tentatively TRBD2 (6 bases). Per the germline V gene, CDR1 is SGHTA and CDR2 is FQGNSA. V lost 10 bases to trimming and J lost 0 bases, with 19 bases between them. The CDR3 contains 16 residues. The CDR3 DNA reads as TGTGCCACCCCCCCGGGAGAAATAAGCTCCTACAATGAGCAGTTCTTC. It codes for CATPPGEISSYNEQFF.

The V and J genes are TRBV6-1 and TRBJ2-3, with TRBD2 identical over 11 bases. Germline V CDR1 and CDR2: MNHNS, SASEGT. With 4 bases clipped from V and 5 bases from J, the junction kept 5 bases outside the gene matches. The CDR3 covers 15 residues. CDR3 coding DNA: TGTGCCAGCAGTGCCGCTAGCGGGGGGAAAGATACGCAGTATTTT. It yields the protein CASSAASGGKDTQYF.

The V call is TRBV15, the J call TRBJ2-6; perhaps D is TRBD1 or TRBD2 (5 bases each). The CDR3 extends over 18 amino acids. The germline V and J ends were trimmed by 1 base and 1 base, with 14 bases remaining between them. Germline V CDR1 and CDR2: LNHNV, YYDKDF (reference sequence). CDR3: CATSRGAGTNSGANVLTF. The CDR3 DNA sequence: TGTGCCACCAGCAGAGGGGCAGGGACCAATTCTGGGGCCAACGTCCTGACTTTC.

The CDR3 DNA reads TGTGCCAGCAGCTTAGCTGTGGGCGGGCCCCCGGAGGCCCAGTACTTC. It is translated as CASSLAVGGPPEAQYF. This chain uses TRBV7-9 with TRBJ2-5, with D perhaps matching TRBD2 (5 bases). Germline V gene sequence: CDR1 SEHNR, CDR2 FQNEAQ (reference sequence). The CDR3 loop spans 16 amino acids. Trimming took 0 bases from V and 9 from J, leaving 20 bases between them.

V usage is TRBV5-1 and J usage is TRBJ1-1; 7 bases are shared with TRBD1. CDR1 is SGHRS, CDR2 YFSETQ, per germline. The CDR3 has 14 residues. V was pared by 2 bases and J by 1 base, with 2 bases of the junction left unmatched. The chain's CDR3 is CASSFGTANTEAFF. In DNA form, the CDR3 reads TGCGCCAGCAGCTTTGGGACAGCGAACACTGAAGCTTTCTTT.

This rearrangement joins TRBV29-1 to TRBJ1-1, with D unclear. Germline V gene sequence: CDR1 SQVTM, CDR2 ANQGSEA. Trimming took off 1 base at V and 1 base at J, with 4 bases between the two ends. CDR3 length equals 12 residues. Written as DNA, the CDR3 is TGCAGCGTTGAAGGGGCGAACACTGAAGCTTTCTTT. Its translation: CSVEGANTEAFF.

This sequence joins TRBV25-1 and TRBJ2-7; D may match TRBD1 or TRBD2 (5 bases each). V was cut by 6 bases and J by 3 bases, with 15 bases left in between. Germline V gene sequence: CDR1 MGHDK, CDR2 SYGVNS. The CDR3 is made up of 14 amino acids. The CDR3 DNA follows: TGTGCCAGCAGGGAGAGGGGAAAGCTCTACGAGCAGTACTTC. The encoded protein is CASRERGKLYEQYF.

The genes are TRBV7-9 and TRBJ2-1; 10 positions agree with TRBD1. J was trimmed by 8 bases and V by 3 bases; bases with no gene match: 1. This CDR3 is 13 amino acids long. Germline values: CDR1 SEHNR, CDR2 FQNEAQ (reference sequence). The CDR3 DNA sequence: TGTGCCAGCAGCTTCGGGACAGGGGATGAGCAGTTCTTC. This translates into CASSFGTGDEQFF.

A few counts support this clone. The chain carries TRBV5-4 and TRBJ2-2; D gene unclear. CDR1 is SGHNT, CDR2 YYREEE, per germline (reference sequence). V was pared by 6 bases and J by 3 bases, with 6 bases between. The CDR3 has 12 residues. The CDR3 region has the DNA TGTGCCAGCACCACTCACACCGGGGAGCTGTTTTTT. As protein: CASTTHTGELFF.

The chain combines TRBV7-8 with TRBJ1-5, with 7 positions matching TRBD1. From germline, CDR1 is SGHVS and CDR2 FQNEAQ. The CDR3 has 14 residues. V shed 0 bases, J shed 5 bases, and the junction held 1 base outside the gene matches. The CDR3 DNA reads TGTGCCAGCAGCTTAGCCAGGGGGGATCAGCCCCAGCATTTT. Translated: CASSLARGDQPQHF. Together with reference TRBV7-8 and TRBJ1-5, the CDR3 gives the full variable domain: GAGVSQSPRYKVAKRGQDVALRCDPISGHVSLFWYQQALGQGPEFLTYFQNEAQLDKSGLPSDRFFAERPEGSVSTLKIQRTQQEDSAVYLCASSLARGDQPQHFGDGTRLSIL.

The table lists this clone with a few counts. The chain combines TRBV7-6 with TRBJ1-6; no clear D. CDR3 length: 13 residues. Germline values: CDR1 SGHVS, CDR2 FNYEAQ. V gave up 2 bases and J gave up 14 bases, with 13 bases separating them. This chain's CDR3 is CASSLPMSNTLHF. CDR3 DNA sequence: TGTGCCAGCAGCTTACCCATGAGTAATACCCTCCACTTT.

CDR3 protein: CASSHGGLNTEAFF. The CDR3 DNA reads TGTGCCAGTAGTCATGGGGGATTGAACACTGAAGCTTTCTTT. The chain recombines TRBV19 with TRBJ1-1; TRBD1 might be the D (5 bases). This CDR3 comprises 14 residues. The germline gives CDR1 LNHDA, CDR2 SQIVND (reference sequence). Trimming pared 5 bases from V and 0 bases from J, leaving 10 bases between. Full variable domain (outside the CDR3, taken from reference TRBV19 and TRBJ1-1): DGGITQSPKYLFRKEGQNVTLSCEQNLNHDAMYWYRQDPGQGLRLIYYSQIVNDFQKGDIAEGYSVSREKKESFPLTVTSAQKNPTAFYLCASSHGGLNTEAFFGQGTRLTVV.